This record covers a single T cell receptor (beta chain). Its matching antigen is unknown. This sample was included in a study of T cell repertoires and Cas9 in healthy adults. At the level of the study: CD4 and CD8 compartments: SpCas9-reactive T cells profiled for potency, cytotoxicity, lineage. Study-level points and caveats: SpCas9-reactive regulatory T cells reportedly mitigated SpCas9-reactive effector T cells in vitro.

Sequencing used immunoSEQ multiplex PCR; TCRdb keeps in-frame clones, though not all of them. The table records tens of thousands of clones, around 93% of them present only once. The origin of this receptor is a human donor in good health. The sequencing sample was made of CD4+ effector T cells (CD127+, CD25-, CD137-, CD154-) from PBMCs; culture status not recorded.

For the CDR3, the DNA is TGTGCCAGCAGCTCCACAGGGGCGGAAGGGACCCAGTACTTC. Translating it yields CASSSTGAEGTQYF. This chain links TRBV5-4 with TRBJ2-5, with 7 bases aligning to TRBD1. The CDR3 has 14 residues. Per the germline V gene, CDR1 is SGHNT and CDR2 is YYREEE (reference sequence). V was pared by 3 bases and J by 7 bases, with 9 bases of the junction left unmatched.